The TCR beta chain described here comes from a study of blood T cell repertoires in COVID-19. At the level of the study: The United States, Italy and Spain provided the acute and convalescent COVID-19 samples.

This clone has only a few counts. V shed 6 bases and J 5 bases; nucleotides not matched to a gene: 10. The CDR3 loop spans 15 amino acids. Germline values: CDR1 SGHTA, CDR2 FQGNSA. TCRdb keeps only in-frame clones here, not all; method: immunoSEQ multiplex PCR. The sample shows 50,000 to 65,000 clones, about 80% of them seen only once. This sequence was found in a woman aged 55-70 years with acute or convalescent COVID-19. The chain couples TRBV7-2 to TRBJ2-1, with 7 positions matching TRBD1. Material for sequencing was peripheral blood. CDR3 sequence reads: CASRIRGQPNNEQFF. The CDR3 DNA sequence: TGTGCCAGCAGAATCAGGGGACAGCCTAACAATGAGCAGTTCTTC.